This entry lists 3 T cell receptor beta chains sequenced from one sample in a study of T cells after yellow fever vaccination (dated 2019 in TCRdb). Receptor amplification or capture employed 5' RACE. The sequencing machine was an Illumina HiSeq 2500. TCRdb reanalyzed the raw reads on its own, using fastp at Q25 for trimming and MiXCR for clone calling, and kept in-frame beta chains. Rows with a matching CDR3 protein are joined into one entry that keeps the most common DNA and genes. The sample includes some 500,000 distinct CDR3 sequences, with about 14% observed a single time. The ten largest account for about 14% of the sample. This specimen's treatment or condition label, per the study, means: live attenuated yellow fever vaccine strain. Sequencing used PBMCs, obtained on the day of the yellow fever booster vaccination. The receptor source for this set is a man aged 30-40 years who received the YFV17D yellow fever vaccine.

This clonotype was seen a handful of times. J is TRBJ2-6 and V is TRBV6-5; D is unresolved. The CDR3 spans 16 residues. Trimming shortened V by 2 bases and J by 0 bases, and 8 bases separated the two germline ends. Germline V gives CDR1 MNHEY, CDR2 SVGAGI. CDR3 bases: TGTGCCAGCAGTTACCCAAGTTCCTCTGGGGCCAACGTCCTGACTTTC. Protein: CASSYPSSSGANVLTF.

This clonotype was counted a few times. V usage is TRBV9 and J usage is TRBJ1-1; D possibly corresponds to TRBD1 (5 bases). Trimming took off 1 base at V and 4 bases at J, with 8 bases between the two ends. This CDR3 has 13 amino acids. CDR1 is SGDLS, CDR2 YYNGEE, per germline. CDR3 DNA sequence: TGTGCCAGCAGCGTAACGGGGGGCACTGAAGCTTTCTTT. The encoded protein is CASSVTGGTEAFF.

The CDR3 nucleotides read TGTGCCAGCTCACCACCGGGACTAGCGGAAAGCTCCTACAATGAGCAGTTCTTC. Amino acid sequence: CASSPPGLAESSYNEQFF. The chain has TRBV18 and TRBJ2-1, with 11 bases fitting TRBD2. Germline V gene data show CDR1 as KGHSH and CDR2 as LQKENI. The CDR3 is made up of 18 amino acids. The V and J ends lost 0 bases and 0 bases, in that order; junction bases with no gene match: 4.